A single sample is the source of the 14 T cell receptor beta chains below, sequenced in a study of OX40 agonist ivuxolimab in advanced cancers. Clones were sequenced by immunoSEQ multiplex PCR, and TCRdb holds only the in-frame ones, with some missing. The repertoire holds about 73,000 clones, just over 85% seen once, with around 2.6% in the top ten. This sample comprised CD4+ or CD8+ T cells sorted from blood, obtained in a trial of the OX40 agonist ivuxolimab. The receptors stem from an adult with an advanced solid tumor such as melanoma, head and neck, liver or kidney cancer.

The chain uses TRBV11-2 and TRBJ1-2; unclear D gene. CDR1 is SGHAT, CDR2 FQNNGV, per germline. CDR3 length: 12 amino acids. The germline V and J ends were trimmed by 7 bases and 0 bases, with 6 bases remaining between them. The CDR3, as DNA: TGTGCCAGCACGTCAGCTAACTATGGCTACACCTTC. Translation: CASTSANYGYTF. Full variable domain (outside the CDR3, taken from reference TRBV11-2 and TRBJ1-2): EAGVAQSPRYKIIEKRQSVAFWCNPISGHATLYWYQQILGQGPKLLIQFQNNGVVDDSQLPKDRFSAERLKGVDSTLKIQPAKLEDSAVYLCASTSANYGYTFGSGTRLTVV.

This chain joins TRBV4-1 and TRBJ1-5; a weak D match, TRBD1 (6 bases). Germline loops: CDR1 MGHRA, CDR2 YSYEKL. CDR3 length: 16 amino acids. V lost 5 bases and J 0 bases, leaving 14 bases between the germline ends. The CDR3: CASSEVQGYSNQPQHF. The CDR3 bases are TGCGCCAGCAGCGAAGTACAGGGCTATAGCAATCAGCCCCAGCATTTT.

V usage is TRBV9 and J usage is TRBJ2-5; 7 bases agree with TRBD2. This CDR3 contains 14 residues. Germline V lookup: CDR1 SGDLS, CDR2 YYNGEE. The V and J ends lost 0 bases and 3 bases, in that order; junction bases with no gene match: 2. This CDR3 reads CASSVASGKETQYF. Written as DNA, the CDR3 is TGTGCCAGCAGCGTAGCGAGCGGGAAAGAGACCCAGTACTTC.

In this sample, this clone turned up once. The rearrangement uses TRBV6-5 and TRBJ1-6; D remains unclear. The CDR3 extends over 13 amino acids. Trimming took off 6 bases at V and 11 bases at J, with 14 bases between the two ends. Germline V lookup: CDR1 MNHEY, CDR2 SVGAGI. CDR3 residues: CASRAPSVAPLHF. The CDR3 nucleotides read TGTGCCAGCAGAGCCCCCTCCGTGGCACCCCTCCACTTT.

This rearrangement joins TRBV7-3 to TRBJ2-7, with 7 bases matching TRBD1. V dropped 5 bases and J dropped 3; count of bases not matched to a gene: 10. CDR1 is SGHTA and CDR2 is FQGTGA in the germline V gene. CDR3 length: 15 residues. The CDR3 nucleotides read TGTGCCAGCAGCCAAACCCCGGGACAGAGCTACGAGCAGTACTTC. Translated, it gives CASSQTPGQSYEQYF.

This clone was detected only once. The gene calls are TRBV4-1 and TRBJ2-7; D gene unclear. The germline CDR1 and CDR2 sequences are MGHRA and YSYEKL. Trimming stripped 5 bases from V and 4 bases from J, with 6 bases between. The CDR3 consists of 11 residues. CDR3 in DNA: TGCGCCAGCAGCGGGTCGTACGAGCAGTACTTC. This gives the protein CASSGSYEQYF.

This clone was seen once. The chain has TRBV10-3 and TRBJ2-7; D is unresolved. The germline V gene encodes CDR1 ENHRY and CDR2 SYGVKD. The CDR3 runs to 15 residues. Trimming left V 4 bases short and J 3 bases short, with 16 bases between. CDR3 coding DNA: TGTGCCATCAGTGGCCCTTGGCCCTTCGACTACGAGCAGTACTTC. As protein: CAISGPWPFDYEQYF.

The J gene is TRBJ2-1, the V gene TRBV7-8; tentatively, D is TRBD1 or TRBD2 (5 bases each). The length of the CDR3 is 15 residues. CDR1 and CDR2 from the germline V gene are SGHVS and FQNEAQ. V lost 1 base to trimming and J lost 4 bases, with 11 bases between them. The CDR3 nucleotides are TGTGCCAGCAGCTTAGAGGGGACCAAGTACAATGAGCAGTTCTTC. It codes for CASSLEGTKYNEQFF.

The chain combines TRBV15 with TRBJ2-1, with TRBD2 matching over 7 bases. V lost 4 bases to trimming and J lost 7 bases; unmatched junction nucleotides: 7. CDR3 size: 14 residues. Germline V CDR1 and CDR2: LNHNV, YYDKDF (reference sequence). CDR3 bases: TGTGCCACCAGCAAGCAGATAGCGGGTAATGAGCAGTTCTTC. Translation gives CATSKQIAGNEQFF.

The sample holds a few counts of this clone. V is TRBV5-1 and J is TRBJ2-3, with 9 bases lining up with TRBD1. The CDR3 is 16 amino acids. Germline trimming cut 4 bases from V and 3 bases from J; bases unmatched to any gene: 9. Germline loops: CDR1 SGHRS, CDR2 YFSETQ. The CDR3 reads CASSQGTGLWTDTQYF. The CDR3 nucleotides read TGCGCCAGCAGCCAGGGGACAGGGTTGTGGACAGATACGCAGTATTTT.

The chain joins TRBV19 to TRBJ1-5; 7 nucleotides align to TRBD1. CDR3 length: 16 amino acids. J was trimmed by 2 bases and V by 7 bases; bases with no gene match: 11. Germline assignment: CDR1 LNHDA and CDR2 SQIVND (reference sequence). Written as DNA, the CDR3 is TGTGCCAGTACCGGGACAGCCGGAAGGGGCAATCAGCCCCAGCATTTT. Translated: CASTGTAGRGNQPQHF. Full variable domain (remainder filled in from reference TRBV19 and TRBJ1-5): DGGITQSPKYLFRKEGQNVTLSCEQNLNHDAMYWYRQDPGQGLRLIYYSQIVNDFQKGDIAEGYSVSREKKESFPLTVTSAQKNPTAFYLCASTGTAGRGNQPQHFGDGTRLSIL.

This clone has just one count. The V call is TRBV28, the J call TRBJ2-1; 8 nucleotides match TRBD1. Germline loops: CDR1 MDHEN, CDR2 SYDVKM. V shed 3 bases, J shed 7 bases, and the junction held 5 bases outside the gene matches. The CDR3 is 14 amino acids. Written as DNA, the CDR3 is TGTGCCAGCAGTTTGCAGGGGGCGGCAAATGAGCAGTTCTTC. It codes for CASSLQGAANEQFF.

The chain is built from TRBV19 and TRBJ1-2; the match to TRBD1 covers 7 bases. The CDR3 extends over 15 amino acids. The trim removed 3 bases at V and 4 bases at J, leaving 8 bases unmatched. Germline V gene sequence: CDR1 LNHDA, CDR2 SQIVND (reference sequence). The CDR3 coding sequence is TGTGCCAGTAGTATGCAACAGGGGCAGGTCTATGGCTACACCTTC. It codes for CASSMQQGQVYGYTF.

This clone appeared once. The chain has TRBV10-1 and TRBJ1-5; 7 bases are a match to TRBD1. Germline trimming cut 6 bases from V and 6 bases from J; bases unmatched to any gene: 11. The CDR3 is 15 residues long. CDR1 is WNHNN, CDR2 SYGVQD, per germline (reference sequence). CDR3 loop: CASSKSGTVPQPQHF. Written as DNA, the CDR3 is TGCGCCAGCAGCAAGTCGGGGACAGTCCCTCAGCCCCAGCATTTT.